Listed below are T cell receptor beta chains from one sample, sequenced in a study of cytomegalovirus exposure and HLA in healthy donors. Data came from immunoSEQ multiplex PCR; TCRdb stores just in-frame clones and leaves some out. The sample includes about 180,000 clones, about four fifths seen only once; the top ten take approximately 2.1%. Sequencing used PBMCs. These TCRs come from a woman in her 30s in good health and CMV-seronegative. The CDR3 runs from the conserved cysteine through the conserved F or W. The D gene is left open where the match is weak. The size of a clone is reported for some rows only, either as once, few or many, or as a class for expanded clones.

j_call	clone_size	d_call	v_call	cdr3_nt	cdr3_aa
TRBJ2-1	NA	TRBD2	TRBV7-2	TGTGCCAGCAGCCTAGGGACTAGCGGTCGCAATGAGCAGTTCTTC	CASSLGTSGRNEQFF
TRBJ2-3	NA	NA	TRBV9	TGTGCCGCCGGCGAGGGGGGGGCAGGAGATACGCAGTATTTT	CAAGEGGAGDTQYF
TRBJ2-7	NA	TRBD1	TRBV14	TGTGCCAGCAGCCCAGGGGGCGAGCAGTACTTC	CASSPGGEQYF
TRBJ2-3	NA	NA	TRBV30	TGTGCCTGGACCCGGGACTGGAAAACGCAGTATTTT	CAWTRDWKTQYF
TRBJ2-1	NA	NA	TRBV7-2	TGTGCCAGCAGCTTAGGGGGACAAGCTTACAATGAGCAGTTCTTC	CASSLGGQAYNEQFF
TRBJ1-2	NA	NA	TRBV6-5	TGTGCCACACAACCAACAGGGAACTATGGCTACACCTTC	CATQPTGNYGYTF
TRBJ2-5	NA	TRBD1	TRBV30	TGTGCCTGGAGCGTCCCAGGGGGAATCCAAGAGACCCAGTACTTC	CAWSVPGGIQETQYF
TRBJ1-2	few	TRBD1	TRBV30	TGTGCCTGGCTGACAGGGGGTATTGGCTACACCTTC	CAWLTGGIGYTF
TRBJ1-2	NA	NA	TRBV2	TGTGCCAGCAGTGACCAGGGGCTTGGCTACACCTTC	CASSDQGLGYTF
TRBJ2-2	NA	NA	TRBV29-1	TGCAGCGTCCGACCCGGGACAAGGAACACCGGGGAGCTGTTTTTT	CSVRPGTRNTGELFF
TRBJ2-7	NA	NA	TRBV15	TGTGCCACCAGCCGGCGGTACTCCTACGAGCAGTACTTC	CATSRRYSYEQYF
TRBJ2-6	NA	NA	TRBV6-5	TGTGCCAGCAGCGGGAGCGTCTGGGCCAACGTCCTGACTTTC	CASSGSVWANVLTF
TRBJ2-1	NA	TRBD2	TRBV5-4	TGTGCCAGCAGCTTGCTAGCGGGGGTTAAACGGGGGGATGAGCAGTTCTTC	CASSLLAGVKRGDEQFF
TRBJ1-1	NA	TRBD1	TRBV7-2	TGTGCCAGCAGCTCAATGACAGGGGGAGGAACTGAAGCTTTCTTT	CASSSMTGGGTEAFF
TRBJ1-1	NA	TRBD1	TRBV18	TGTGCCAGCTCACCAGAGGGAAGGGGGCAAGCTTTCTTT	CASSPEGRGQAFF
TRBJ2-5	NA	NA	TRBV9	TGTGCCAGCACCCCCCACCCGGAGGGAAGATCGACCCAGTACTTC	CASTPHPEGRSTQYF
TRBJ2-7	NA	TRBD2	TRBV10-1	TGCGCCAGCAGTGAGGGGACTAGCGGCGAGCAGTACTTC	CASSEGTSGEQYF
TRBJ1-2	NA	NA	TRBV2	TGTGCCAGCTGGGAGGGGGGGGCGGGCTATGGCTACACCTTC	CASWEGGAGYGYTF
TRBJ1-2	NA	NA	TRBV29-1	TGCAGCGTTACCTTACGGGGGGCGGGCTATGGCTACACCTTC	CSVTLRGAGYGYTF
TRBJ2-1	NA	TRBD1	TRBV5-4	TGTGCCAGCAGCACCAGAACAGGGGGCAGCCACAATGAGCAGTTCTTC	CASSTRTGGSHNEQFF
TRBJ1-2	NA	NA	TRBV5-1	TGCGCCAGCAGCTTGGCCTCTGTTATCTATGGCTACACCTTC	CASSLASVIYGYTF
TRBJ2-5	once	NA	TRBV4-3	TGCGCCAGCAGCCAAGAAGCAGCGCGGGAGACCCAGTACTTC	CASSQEAARETQYF
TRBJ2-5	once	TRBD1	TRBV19	TGTGCCAGTAGTAATACGGGGACAGTAAAGGTGGAGACCCAGTACTTC	CASSNTGTVKVETQYF
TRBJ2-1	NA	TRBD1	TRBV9	TGTGCCAGCAGCGTAACCGGGACAGTCTACAATGAGCAGTTCTTC	CASSVTGTVYNEQFF
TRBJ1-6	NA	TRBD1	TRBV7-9	TGTGCCAGCAGCTCACCTTGGACAGGGAAGGATTCACCCCTCCACTTT	CASSSPWTGKDSPLHF
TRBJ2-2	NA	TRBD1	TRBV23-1	TGCGCCAGCAGTCACCCAGACAGGGAACTGTCCACCGGGGAGCTGTTTTTT	CASSHPDRELSTGELFF
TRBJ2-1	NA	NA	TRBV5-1	TGCGCCAGCAGCTTGGGGCGGGGCACCCCGAGCTCCTACAATGAGCAGTTCTTC	CASSLGRGTPSSYNEQFF
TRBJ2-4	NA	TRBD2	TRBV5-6	TGTGCCAGCGGGACTAGCGGGGGGTACCTAGCCAAAAACATTCAGTACTTC	CASGTSGGYLAKNIQYF
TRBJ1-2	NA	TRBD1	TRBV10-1	TGCGCCAGCAGTGAGTCGACAGGGGAAAGGTCGGGCTACACCTTC	CASSESTGERSGYTF
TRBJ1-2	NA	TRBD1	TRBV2	TGTGCCAGCAGAACTATACTCGCGGAGAAGGGACAGGGCGGAGGCTACACCTTC	CASRTILAEKGQGGGYTF
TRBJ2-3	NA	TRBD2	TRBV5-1	TGCGCCAGCAGCAGGGGACTAGCGGGGCTGGATACGCAGTATTTT	CASSRGLAGLDTQYF
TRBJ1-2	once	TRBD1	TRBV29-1	TGCAGCGTCCGGAGGGGGCCGCGGGACGGCTACACCTTC	CSVRRGPRDGYTF
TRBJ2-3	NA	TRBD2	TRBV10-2	TGCGCCAGCAGTGAGACTAGCGGGGTGGTAGATACGCAGTATTTT	CASSETSGVVDTQYF
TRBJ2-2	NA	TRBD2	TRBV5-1	TGCGCCAGCAGCTTCGGGACTAGCGGGGACACCGGGGAGCTGTTTTTT	CASSFGTSGDTGELFF
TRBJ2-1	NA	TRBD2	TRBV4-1	TGCGCCAGCAGCGGCCCCCGGGGGGGCTCCTACAATGAGCAGTTCTTC	CASSGPRGGSYNEQFF
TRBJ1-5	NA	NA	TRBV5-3	TGTGCCAGAAGCTTTTGGGCCCACAATCAGCCCCAGCATTTT	CARSFWAHNQPQHF
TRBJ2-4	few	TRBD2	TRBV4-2	TGTGCCAGCAGCCAAGAGGGTGGGCGGGGGGCCGCCGCTGTCCAAAACATTCAGTACTTC	CASSQEGGRGAAAVQNIQYF
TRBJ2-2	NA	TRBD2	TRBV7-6	TGTGCCAGCAGCCCGGAGACTAGCGGGGGGTGGAGGGACACCGGGGAGCTGTTTTTT	CASSPETSGGWRDTGELFF
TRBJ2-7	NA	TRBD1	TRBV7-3	TGTGCCAGCAGCGCCGGGACAGGAATCGGCTACGAGCAGTACTTC	CASSAGTGIGYEQYF
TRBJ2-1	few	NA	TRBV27	TGTGCCAGCTGGTCCGGTGGTGAGCAGTTCTTC	CASWSGGEQFF
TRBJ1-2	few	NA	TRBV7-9	TGTTCCAGCAGCTTAGGGAGCTTTGGCTACACCTTC	CSSSLGSFGYTF
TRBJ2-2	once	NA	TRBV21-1	TGTGCCAGCATCTCGCCAGAGACTAACGGGGAGCTGTTTTTT	CASISPETNGELFF
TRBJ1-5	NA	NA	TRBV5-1	TGCGCCAGCAGCTTCCAGGCAGGGGGCAATCAGCCCCAGCATTTT	CASSFQAGGNQPQHF
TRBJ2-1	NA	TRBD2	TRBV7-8	TGTGCCAGCAGCTTCACCGGGACTAGCTACAATGAGCAGTTCTTC	CASSFTGTSYNEQFF
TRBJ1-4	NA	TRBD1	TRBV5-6	TGTGCCAGCAGCCCCTTTCTGGACAGGGGCCCCGCAACTAATGAAAAACTGTTTTTT	CASSPFLDRGPATNEKLFF
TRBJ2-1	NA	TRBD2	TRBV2	TGTGCCAGCCGGAGCGGGGGGCTCTACAATGAGCAGTTCTTC	CASRSGGLYNEQFF
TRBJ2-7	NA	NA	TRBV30	TGTGCCTGGAGCCCAACGGTCCACGAGCAGTACTTC	CAWSPTVHEQYF
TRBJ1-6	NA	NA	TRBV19	TGTGCCAGCCAGGGGTTTGACGGGTCACCCCTCCACTTT	CASQGFDGSPLHF